This TCR beta chain was recorded in a study of CD8+CD57+ T cells in acquired aplastic anemia. The CDR3 runs to 16 residues. Germline CDR1 SGHRS, CDR2 YFSETQ. The V end was cut by 3 bases, the J end by 3 bases, with 17 bases between. According to the study, genomic DNA was the template for TCR beta VDJ and CDR3 profiling. A single record per CDR3 protein comes from TCRdb applying MiXCR to the reads. The sample has about 160,000 distinct CDR3 sequences, about two thirds seen once. An expansion of CD8+CD57+ cells by flow cytometry had been shown in patients chosen for sequencing. Source material: sorted CD4+, CD8+, or CD8+CD57+ T cells (not recorded which) from PBMCs. The rearrangement uses TRBV5-1 and TRBJ2-3; perhaps TRBD1 as D (8 bases). This receptor was obtained from a human donor with aplastic anemia. CDR3 nucleotides: TGCGCCAGCAGCTCACGACAGGGGAGGGGTACAGATACGCAGTATTTT. This translates into CASSSRQGRGTDTQYF. Full variable domain (missing parts from reference TRBV5-1 and TRBJ2-3): KAGVTQTPRYLIKTRGQQVTLSCSPISGHRSVSWYQQTPGQGLQFLFEYFSETQRNKGNFPGRFSGRQFSNSRSEMNVSTLELGDSALYLCASSSRQGRGTDTQYFGPGTRLTVL.